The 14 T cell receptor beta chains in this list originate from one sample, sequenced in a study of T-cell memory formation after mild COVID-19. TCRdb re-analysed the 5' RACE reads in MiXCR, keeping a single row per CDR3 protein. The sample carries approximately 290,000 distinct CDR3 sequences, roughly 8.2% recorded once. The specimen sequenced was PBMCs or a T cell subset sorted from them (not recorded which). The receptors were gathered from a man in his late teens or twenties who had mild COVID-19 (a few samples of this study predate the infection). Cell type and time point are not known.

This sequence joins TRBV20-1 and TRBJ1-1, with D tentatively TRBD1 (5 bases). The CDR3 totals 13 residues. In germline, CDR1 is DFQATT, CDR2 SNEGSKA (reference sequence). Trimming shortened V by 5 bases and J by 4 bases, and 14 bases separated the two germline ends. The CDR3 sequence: CSAVQGFCTEAFF. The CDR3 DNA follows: TGCAGTGCTGTCCAGGGTTTTTGCACTGAAGCTTTCTTT.

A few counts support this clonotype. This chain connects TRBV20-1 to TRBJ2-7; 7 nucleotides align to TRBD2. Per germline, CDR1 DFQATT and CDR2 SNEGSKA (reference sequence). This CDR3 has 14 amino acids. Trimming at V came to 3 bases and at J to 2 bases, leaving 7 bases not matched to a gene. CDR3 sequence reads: CSASSWTRPYEQYF. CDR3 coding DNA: TGCAGTGCTAGTTCCTGGACTAGGCCCTACGAGCAGTACTTC.

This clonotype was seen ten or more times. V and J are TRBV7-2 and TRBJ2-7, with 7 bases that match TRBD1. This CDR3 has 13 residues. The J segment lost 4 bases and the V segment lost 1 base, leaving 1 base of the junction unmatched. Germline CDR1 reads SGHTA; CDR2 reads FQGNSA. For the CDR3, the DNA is TGTGCCAGCAGCTTAGGCAGGGGGTACGAGCAGTACGTC. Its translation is CASSLGRGYEQYV.

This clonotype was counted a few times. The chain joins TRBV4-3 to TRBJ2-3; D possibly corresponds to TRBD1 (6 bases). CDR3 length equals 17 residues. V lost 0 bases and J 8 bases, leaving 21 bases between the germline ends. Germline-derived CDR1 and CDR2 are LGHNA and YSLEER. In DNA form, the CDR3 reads TGCGCCAGCAGCCAAGACAGGGGTAGCGCACTGGGGGTTACGCAGTATTTT. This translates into CASSQDRGSALGVTQYF.

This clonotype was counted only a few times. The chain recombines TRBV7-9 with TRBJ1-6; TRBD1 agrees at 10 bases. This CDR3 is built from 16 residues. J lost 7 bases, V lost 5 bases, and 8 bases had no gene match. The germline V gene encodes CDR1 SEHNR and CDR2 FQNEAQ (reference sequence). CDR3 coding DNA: TGTGCCAGCAGCGCCCGGGACAGGGGTTTGAATTCACCCCTCCACTTT. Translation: CASSARDRGLNSPLHF.

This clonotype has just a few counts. The CDR3 protein is CASRPPGGTGGYNEQFF. CDR3 DNA: TGTGCCAGTAGACCCCCTGGTGGGACAGGGGGATACAATGAGCAGTTCTTC. V and J are TRBV19 and TRBJ2-1, with TRBD1 identical over 11 bases. The CDR3 totals 17 residues. V was clipped by 6 bases and J by 4 bases; unmatched bases: 11. The V gene's germline CDR1 is LNHDA and CDR2 SQIVND (reference sequence).

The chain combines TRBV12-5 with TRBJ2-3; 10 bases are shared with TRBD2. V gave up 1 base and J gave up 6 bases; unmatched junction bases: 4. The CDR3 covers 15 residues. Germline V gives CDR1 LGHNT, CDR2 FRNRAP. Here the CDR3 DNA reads TGTGCTAGTGGTTTGGAGCGGGGGGGTAAGGATACGCAGTATTTT. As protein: CASGLERGGKDTQYF.

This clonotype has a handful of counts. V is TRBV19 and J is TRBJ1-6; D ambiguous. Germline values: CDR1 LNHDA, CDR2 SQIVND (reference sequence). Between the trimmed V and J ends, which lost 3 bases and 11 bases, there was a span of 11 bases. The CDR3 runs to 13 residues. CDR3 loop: CASSIRGGAPLHF. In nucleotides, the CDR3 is TGTGCCAGTAGTATCCGGGGTGGAGCACCCCTCCACTTT.

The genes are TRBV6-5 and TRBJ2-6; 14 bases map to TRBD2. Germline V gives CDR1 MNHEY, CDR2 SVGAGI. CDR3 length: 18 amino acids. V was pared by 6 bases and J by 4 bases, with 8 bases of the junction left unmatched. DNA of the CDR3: TGTGCCAGCAGCCTCGGGACTAGCGGGGGATCCGGGGCCAACGTCCTGACTTTC. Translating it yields CASSLGTSGGSGANVLTF.

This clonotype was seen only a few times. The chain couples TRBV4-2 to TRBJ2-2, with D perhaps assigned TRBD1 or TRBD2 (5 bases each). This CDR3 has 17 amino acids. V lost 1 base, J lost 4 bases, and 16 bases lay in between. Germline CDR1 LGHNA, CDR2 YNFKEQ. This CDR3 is CASSQGSLGASTGELFF. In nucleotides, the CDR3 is TGTGCCAGCAGCCAAGGGTCACTAGGGGCGAGCACCGGGGAGCTGTTTTTT.

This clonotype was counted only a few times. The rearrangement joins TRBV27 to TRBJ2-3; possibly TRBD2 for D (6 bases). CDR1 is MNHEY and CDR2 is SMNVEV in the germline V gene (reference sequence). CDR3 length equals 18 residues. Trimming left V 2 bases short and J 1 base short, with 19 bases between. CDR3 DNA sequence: TGTGCCAGCAGTTTAAGGGTCGGCGGAGGGGCAGGCACAGATACGCAGTATTTT. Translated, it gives CASSLRVGGGAGTDTQYF.

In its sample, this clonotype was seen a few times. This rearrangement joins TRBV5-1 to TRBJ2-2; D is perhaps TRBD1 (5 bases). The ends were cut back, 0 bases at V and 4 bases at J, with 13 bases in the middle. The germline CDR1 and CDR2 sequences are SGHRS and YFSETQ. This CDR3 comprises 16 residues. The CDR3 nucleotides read TGCGCCAGCAGCTTGGTGGGCCGAAGGGGCACCGGGGAGCTGTTTTTT. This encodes CASSLVGRRGTGELFF. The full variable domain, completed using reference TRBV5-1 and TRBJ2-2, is KAGVTQTPRYLIKTRGQQVTLSCSPISGHRSVSWYQQTPGQGLQFLFEYFSETQRNKGNFPGRFSGRQFSNSRSEMNVSTLELGDSALYLCASSLVGRRGTGELFFGEGSRLTVL.

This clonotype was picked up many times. The DNA of the CDR3 is TGCGCCAGCAGTCAATCCGGACGGCAAGAGACCCAGTACTTC. Its protein is CASSQSGRQETQYF. The gene calls are TRBV23-1 and TRBJ2-5; D call uncertain. TRBV23-1 is given ORF status, its function remaining uncertain. CDR3 length equals 14 residues. Trimming stripped 0 bases from V and 2 bases from J, with 7 bases between.

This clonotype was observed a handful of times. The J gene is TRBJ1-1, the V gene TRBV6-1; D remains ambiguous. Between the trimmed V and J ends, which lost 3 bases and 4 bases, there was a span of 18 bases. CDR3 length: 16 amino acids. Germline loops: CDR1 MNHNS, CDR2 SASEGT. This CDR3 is CASSEFRLALSTEAFF. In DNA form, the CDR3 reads TGTGCCAGCAGTGAGTTCAGGTTAGCCTTGAGCACTGAAGCTTTCTTT.